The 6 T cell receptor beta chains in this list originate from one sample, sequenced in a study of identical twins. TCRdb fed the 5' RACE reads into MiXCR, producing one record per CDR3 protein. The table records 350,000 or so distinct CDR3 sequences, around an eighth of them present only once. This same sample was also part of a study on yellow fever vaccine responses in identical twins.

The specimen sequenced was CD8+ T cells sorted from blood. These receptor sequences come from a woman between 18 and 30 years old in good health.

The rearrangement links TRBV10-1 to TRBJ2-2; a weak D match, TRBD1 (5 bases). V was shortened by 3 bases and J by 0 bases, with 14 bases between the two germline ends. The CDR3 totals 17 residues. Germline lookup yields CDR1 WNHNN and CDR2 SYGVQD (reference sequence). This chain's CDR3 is CASSDIIGAANTGELFF. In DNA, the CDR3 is TGCGCCAGCAGTGATATCATAGGGGCAGCGAACACCGGGGAGCTGTTTTTT.

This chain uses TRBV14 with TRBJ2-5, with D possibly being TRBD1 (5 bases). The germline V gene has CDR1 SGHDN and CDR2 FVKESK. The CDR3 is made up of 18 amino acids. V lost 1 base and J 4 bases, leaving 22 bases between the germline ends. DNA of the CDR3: TGTGCCAGCAGCCAAGGGCAAGCAGGGAACCCCTGGAGAGAGACCCAGTACTTC. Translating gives CASSQGQAGNPWRETQYF. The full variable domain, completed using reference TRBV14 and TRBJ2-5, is EAGVTQFPSHSVIEKGQTVTLRCDPISGHDNLYWYRRVMGKEIKFLLHFVKESKQDESGMPNNRFLAERTGGTYSTLKVQPAELEDSGVYFCASSQGQAGNPWRETQYFGPGTRLLVL.

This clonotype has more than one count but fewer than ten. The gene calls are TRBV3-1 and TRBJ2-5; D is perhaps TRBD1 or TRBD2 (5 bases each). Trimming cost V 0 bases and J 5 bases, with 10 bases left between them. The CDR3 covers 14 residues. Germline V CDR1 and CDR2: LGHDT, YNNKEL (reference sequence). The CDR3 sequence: CASSQERGVETQYF. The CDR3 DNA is TGTGCCAGCAGCCAAGAGAGGGGAGTGGAGACCCAGTACTTC.

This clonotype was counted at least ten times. The CDR3 DNA follows: TGCGCCAGCAGCTTGGGAGGGGCAGGGGCCGTCAATGAGCAGTTCTTC. Translated, it gives CASSLGGAGAVNEQFF. The chain links TRBV5-1 to TRBJ2-1, with a tentative D call TRBD1 (6 bases). Germline V gene data show CDR1 as SGHRS and CDR2 as YFSETQ. V was clipped by 0 bases and J by 6 bases, with 16 bases between them. CDR3 length equals 16 residues.

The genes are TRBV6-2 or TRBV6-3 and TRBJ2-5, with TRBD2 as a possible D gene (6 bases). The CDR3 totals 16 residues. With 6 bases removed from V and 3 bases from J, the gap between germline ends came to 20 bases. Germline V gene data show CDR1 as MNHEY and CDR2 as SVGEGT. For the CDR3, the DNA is TGTGCCAGCAGCCCCTGGGCGGGGAGAACCGAAGAGACCCAGTACTTC. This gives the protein CASSPWAGRTEETQYF.

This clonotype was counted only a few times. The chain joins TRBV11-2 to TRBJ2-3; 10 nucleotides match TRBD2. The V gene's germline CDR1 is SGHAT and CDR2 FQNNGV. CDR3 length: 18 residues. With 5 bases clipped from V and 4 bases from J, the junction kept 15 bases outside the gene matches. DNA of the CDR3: TGTGCCAGCAGCGACAGTCGAGTTTTAGCGGGAGGTGCAGATACGCAGTATTTT. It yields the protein CASSDSRVLAGGADTQYF.